The T cell receptor (beta chain) described here comes from a study of cytomegalovirus exposure and HLA in healthy donors. Primers: 60 Vbeta forward and 13 Jbeta reverse. Using immunoSEQ multiplex PCR, the repertoire was profiled, and TCRdb retains in-frame clones only, with some absent. This sample has 200,000 to 250,000 clones; over 70% occur once, and the top ten carry 2.7%. Germline V gene lookup returns CDR1 MRHNA and CDR2 SNTAGT. This CDR3 has 17 residues. Trimming pared 2 bases from V and 0 bases from J, leaving 15 bases between. The receptor was isolated from a woman aged 60-75 years in good health and CMV-seropositive. V usage is TRBV6-4 and J usage is TRBJ2-3; possibly TRBD1 for D (6 bases). Sequenced input: PBMCs. The CDR3 here is CASSDPLRTVSTDTQYF. CDR3 bases: TGTGCCAGCAGTGACCCCTTACGGACAGTCAGCACAGATACGCAGTATTTT.